The 5 T cell receptor beta chains in this list originate from one sample, sequenced in a study of STAT3 mutations in large granular lymphocyte leukemia. Points from the study as a whole: At least one immunodominant TCR beta clonotype appeared in every T-cell large granular lymphocyte leukemia patient.

This table comes from immunoSEQ multiplex PCR, and its TCRdb copy is limited to in-frame clones, with some not included. Among about 42,000 clones, about 81% were seen once, and the ten largest hold 0.43%. These TCRs' antigens remain unknown. What was sequenced was PBMCs. Receptor source: a human donor with T large granular lymphocyte leukemia. Some clones in this sample may be carry-over from other donors' samples.

The chain carries TRBV19 and TRBJ1-5, with D maybe TRBD1 (5 bases). This CDR3 has 14 amino acids. Looked up from germline, CDR1 is LNHDA and CDR2 is SQIVND (reference sequence). V was clipped by 8 bases and J by 0 bases, with 11 bases between them. CDR3 in amino acids: CASQGRNSNQPQHF. DNA for the CDR3: TGTGCCAGTCAGGGACGTAATAGCAATCAGCCCCAGCATTTT.

The chain joins TRBV5-5 to TRBJ2-5; D gene unclear. CDR3 length: 14 amino acids. Looked up from germline, CDR1 is SGHKS and CDR2 is YYEKEE (reference sequence). V was shortened by 0 bases and J by 4 bases, with 10 bases between the two germline ends. CDR3 loop: CASSLAPGGETQYF. Here the CDR3 DNA reads TGTGCCAGCAGCTTGGCCCCGGGTGGAGAGACCCAGTACTTC.

This chain connects TRBV5-4 to TRBJ2-1; weak D call: TRBD1 (6 bases). The length of the CDR3 is 15 residues. CDR1 and CDR2 (germline): SGHNT, YYREEE (reference sequence). Trimming cost V 4 bases and J 3 bases, with 14 bases left between them. CDR3 sequence: CASSPRDTLYNEQFF. DNA for the CDR3: TGTGCCAGCAGCCCCCGGGACACCCTCTACAATGAGCAGTTCTTC.

CDR3 nucleotide sequence: TGCAGTGCTAGAGAGAATGAGCAGTTCTTC. This gives the protein CSARENEQFF. The V call is TRBV20-1, the J call TRBJ2-1; no firm D call. With 0 bases removed from V and 7 bases from J, the gap between germline ends came to 1 base. Germline V gives CDR1 DFQATT, CDR2 SNEGSKA (reference sequence). This CDR3 spans 10 amino acids.

The chain employs TRBV28 and TRBJ1-5, with a weak D call TRBD1 (6 bases). CDR3 length: 14 residues. V lost 6 bases to trimming and J lost 5 bases, with 14 bases between them. The V gene's germline CDR1 is MDHEN and CDR2 SYDVKM. The DNA of the CDR3 is TGTGCCAGCAGACGGTCGACAGGCCATCAGCCCCAGCATTTT. Translated: CASRRSTGHQPQHF.